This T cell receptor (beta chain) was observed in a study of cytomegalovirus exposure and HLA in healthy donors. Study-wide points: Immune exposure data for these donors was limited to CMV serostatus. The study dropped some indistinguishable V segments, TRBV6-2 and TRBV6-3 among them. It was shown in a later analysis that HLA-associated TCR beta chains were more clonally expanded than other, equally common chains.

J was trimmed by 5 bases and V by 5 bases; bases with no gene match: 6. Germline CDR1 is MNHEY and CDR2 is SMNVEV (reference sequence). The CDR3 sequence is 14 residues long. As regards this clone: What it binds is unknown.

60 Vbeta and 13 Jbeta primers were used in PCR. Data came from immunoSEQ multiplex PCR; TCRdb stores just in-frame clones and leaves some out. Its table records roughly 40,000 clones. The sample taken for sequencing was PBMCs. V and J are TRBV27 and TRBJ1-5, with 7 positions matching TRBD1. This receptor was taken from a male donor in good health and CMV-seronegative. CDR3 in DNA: TGTGCCAGCAGTCCCGGGACAGCGGATCAGCCCCAGCATTTT. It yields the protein CASSPGTADQPQHF.